These 21 T cell receptor beta chains share one sample of origin, sequenced in a study of T cell responses to AZD1222 COVID-19 vaccine. Sequencing used immunoSEQ multiplex PCR; TCRdb keeps in-frame clones, though not all of them. The sample includes 150,000 to 200,000 clones, 80% to 95% seen only once; the top ten take 1.1% to 1.5%. The source was peripheral blood, collected on day 0 of AZD1222 vaccination. These receptors all stem from an adult in good health.

The chain has TRBV30 and TRBJ2-1; D not resolved. Germline assignment: CDR1 GTSNPN and CDR2 SVGIG (reference sequence). The ends were cut back, 0 bases at V and 7 bases at J, with 4 bases in the middle. This CDR3 spans 11 amino acids. CDR3 protein: CAWSVGNEQFF. The CDR3 DNA reads TGTGCCTGGAGTGTAGGAAATGAGCAGTTCTTC. Drawing the rest from reference TRBV30 and TRBJ2-1, the complete variable domain is SQTIHQWPATLVQPVGSPLSLECTVEGTSNPNLYWYRQAAGRGLQLLFYSVGIGQISSEVPQNLSASRPQDRQFILSSKKLLLSDSGFYLCAWSVGNEQFFGPGTRLTVL.

This chain uses TRBV30 with TRBJ1-5; D gene unclear. The V gene lost 0 bases and the J gene lost 2 bases, with 11 bases spanning the gap. The CDR3 is made up of 15 amino acids. Germline CDR1 reads GTSNPN; CDR2 reads SVGIG (reference sequence). CDR3 residues: CAWSVAWGGNQPQHF. The CDR3 DNA reads as TGTGCCTGGAGTGTCGCTTGGGGTGGCAATCAGCCCCAGCATTTT.

V gene TRBV6-5 combines with J gene TRBJ2-7; 9 nucleotides agree with TRBD1. The trim removed 7 bases at V and 3 bases at J, leaving 10 bases unmatched. Germline V gene lookup returns CDR1 MNHEY and CDR2 SVGAGI. The CDR3 runs 15 residues. The CDR3 here is CASTPLPGQGYEQYF. In DNA form, the CDR3 reads TGTGCCAGCACTCCACTCCCGGGACAGGGCTACGAGCAGTACTTC.

The V gene is TRBV5-6, the J gene TRBJ2-2; D might be TRBD2 (5 bases). This CDR3 comprises 14 residues. Germline V gives CDR1 SGHDT, CDR2 YYEEEE. V was clipped by 2 bases and J by 4 bases, with 9 bases between them. The CDR3 region is CASSFLAGTGELFF. In nucleotides, the CDR3 is TGTGCCAGCAGCTTTCTCGCGGGCACCGGGGAGCTGTTTTTT. Looking up the rest from reference TRBV5-6 and TRBJ2-2 gives the full variable domain: DAGVTQSPTHLIKTRGQQVTLRCSPKSGHDTVSWYQQALGQGPQFIFQYYEEEERQRGNFPDRFSGHQFPNYSSELNVNALLLGDSALYLCASSFLAGTGELFFGEGSRLTVL.

The J gene is TRBJ2-7, the V gene TRBV19; 12 nucleotides line up with TRBD2. This CDR3 region has 16 residues. Germline values: CDR1 LNHDA, CDR2 SQIVND (reference sequence). With 5 bases clipped from V and 3 bases from J, the junction kept 8 bases outside the gene matches. The CDR3 loop is CASSARLAGVYYEQYF. The CDR3 region has the DNA TGTGCCAGTAGTGCCCGACTAGCGGGGGTTTACTACGAGCAGTACTTC.

The J gene is TRBJ1-6, the V gene TRBV6-6; no definite D call. Looked up from germline, CDR1 is MNHNY and CDR2 is SVGAGI (reference sequence). CDR3 size: 16 residues. The V end lost 1 base, the J end lost 3 bases, and 10 bases lay between the germline ends. The CDR3 nucleotides read TGTGCCAGCAGTTACTTAGGCAGCCTCTATAATTCACCCCTCCACTTT. This gives the protein CASSYLGSLYNSPLHF.

The chain has TRBV30 and TRBJ1-4; D gene ambiguous. Germline CDR1 GTSNPN, CDR2 SVGIG (reference sequence). The germline V and J ends were trimmed by 3 bases and 5 bases, with 10 bases remaining between them. The CDR3 contains 13 residues. CDR3 in DNA: TGTGCCTGGAGAGGACGGCCGAATGAAAAACTGTTTTTT. This sequence encodes CAWRGRPNEKLFF.

This sequence joins TRBV18 and TRBJ2-1; D tentatively fits TRBD1 or TRBD2 (5 bases each). CDR1 is KGHSH and CDR2 is LQKENI in the germline V gene. The CDR3 spans 16 residues. Between the trimmed V and J ends, which lost 2 bases and 7 bases, there was a span of 18 bases. The CDR3 bases are TGTGCCAGCTCACCAGAGGGGACCCCCCAAGGGAATGAGCAGTTCTTC. Translated, it gives CASSPEGTPQGNEQFF. The whole variable domain, remainder taken from reference TRBV18 and TRBJ2-1, is NAGVMQNPRHLVRRRGQEARLRCSPMKGHSHVYWYRQLPEEGLKFMVYLQKENIIDESGMPKERFSAEFPKEGPSILRIQQVVRGDSAAYFCASSPEGTPQGNEQFFGPGTRLTVL.

This rearrangement joins TRBV19 to TRBJ2-2; weak D call: TRBD1 (6 bases). Trimming removed 5 bases at V and 0 bases at J, with 16 bases between. The CDR3 loop spans 17 amino acids. Per the germline V gene, CDR1 is LNHDA and CDR2 is SQIVND (reference sequence). The CDR3 DNA is TGTGCCAGTAGTCCCAGCTCCGGGACACCGAACACCGGGGAGCTGTTTTTT. As protein: CASSPSSGTPNTGELFF.

This chain connects TRBV6-2 or TRBV6-3 to TRBJ2-1, with 10 nucleotides matching TRBD2. V shed 2 bases, J shed 7 bases, and the junction held 11 bases outside the gene matches. CDR1 is MNHEY, CDR2 SVGEGT, per germline. The CDR3 is made up of 17 amino acids. DNA of the CDR3: TGTGCCAGCAGTTACCCCGCGGGACTAGCGACCAAAAATGAGCAGTTCTTC. Its translation: CASSYPAGLATKNEQFF.

The chain joins TRBV5-4 to TRBJ2-1, with 9 bases aligning to TRBD2. V lost 4 bases to trimming and J lost 5 bases; unmatched junction nucleotides: 13. The germline CDR1 and CDR2 sequences are SGHNT and YYREEE (reference sequence). This CDR3 region has 17 residues. CDR3 nucleotides: TGTGCCAGCAGCGTTGGCTCTCTAGCGGGGAGTAACAATGAGCAGTTCTTC. Its translation: CASSVGSLAGSNNEQFF.

This chain connects TRBV5-1 to TRBJ2-2; a weak D match, TRBD1 (6 bases). With 4 bases removed from V and 5 bases from J, the gap between germline ends came to 6 bases. Germline CDR1 is SGHRS and CDR2 is YFSETQ. The CDR3 runs 12 residues. In nucleotides, the CDR3 is TGCGCCAGCAGCGGGACAACCGGGGAGCTGTTTTTT. This sequence encodes CASSGTTGELFF.

The rearrangement joins TRBV7-9 to TRBJ2-1; the D gene is possibly TRBD1 (6 bases). Germline CDR1 reads SEHNR; CDR2 reads FQNEAQ (reference sequence). V was pared by 5 bases and J by 0 bases, with 11 bases between. There are 15 residues in the CDR3. CDR3 DNA sequence: TGTGCCAGCAGCCCTGGGGGCAGCTCCTACAATGAGCAGTTCTTC. Residues: CASSPGGSSYNEQFF.

The chain couples TRBV2 to TRBJ1-5, with D possibly TRBD1 on 5 matching bases. The V and J ends lost 6 bases and 4 bases respectively, with 7 bases between them. Germline CDR1 is SNHLY and CDR2 is FYNNEI. There are 12 residues in the CDR3. CDR3 sequence: CASRRGNQPQHF. CDR3 nucleotides: TGTGCCAGCAGGAGGGGAAATCAGCCCCAGCATTTT.

The chain has TRBV7-2 and TRBJ2-1, with 11 bases aligning to TRBD2. J gave up 7 bases and V 5 bases, and 7 bases lay outside the gene matches. Germline V gene data show CDR1 as SGHTA and CDR2 as FQGNSA. CDR3 length: 15 residues. CDR3 in DNA: TGTGCCAGCAGCCTTAGCGGGAGGGCCGGAAATGAGCAGTTCTTC. Its protein product is CASSLSGRAGNEQFF.

V usage is TRBV18 and J usage is TRBJ1-5, with D possibly TRBD1 on 6 matching bases. This CDR3 region has 14 residues. Trimming removed 2 bases at V and 2 bases at J, with 7 bases between. CDR1 and CDR2 from the germline V gene are KGHSH and LQKENI. CDR3 region: CASSPGGGNQPQHF. The CDR3 DNA is TGTGCCAGCTCACCAGGGGGCGGCAATCAGCCCCAGCATTTT.

The chain couples TRBV15 to TRBJ2-2; 8 bases are shared with TRBD1. Germline-derived CDR1 and CDR2 are LNHNV and YYDKDF (reference sequence). J was trimmed by 7 bases and V by 3 bases; bases with no gene match: 10. This CDR3 is 16 amino acids long. The CDR3 protein is CATSSGGRGHVGELFF. CDR3 DNA sequence: TGTGCCACCAGCAGCGGCGGCAGGGGGCACGTCGGGGAGCTGTTTTTT.

The chain uses TRBV6-6 and TRBJ2-5; 7 bases match TRBD2. The CDR3 extends over 14 amino acids. The germline gives CDR1 MNHNY, CDR2 SVGAGI (reference sequence). The J segment lost 5 bases and the V segment lost 3 bases, leaving 6 bases of the junction unmatched. CDR3 coding DNA: TGTGCCAGCAGTTATTCCCCCGGGAGGGAGACCCAGTACTTC. Its translation is CASSYSPGRETQYF.

The rearrangement joins TRBV30 to TRBJ2-1; the match to TRBD1 covers 7 bases. V lost 3 bases, J lost 5 bases, and 4 bases stayed unmatched. Germline lookup yields CDR1 GTSNPN and CDR2 SVGIG (reference sequence). The CDR3 has 13 residues. CDR3 loop: CAWRGTGDNEQFF. The DNA of the CDR3 is TGTGCCTGGAGGGGAACAGGGGACAATGAGCAGTTCTTC.

The chain uses TRBV12-3 or TRBV12-4 and TRBJ1-1; D remains unclear. This CDR3 has 13 amino acids. V lost 7 bases, J lost 5 bases, and 14 bases lay in between. CDR3 amino acids: CASTYNGLTEAFF. The CDR3 coding sequence is TGTGCCAGCACCTACAATGGATTAACTGAAGCTTTCTTT.

The chain joins TRBV11-2 to TRBJ2-1; unclear D gene. CDR1 is SGHAT, CDR2 FQNNGV, per germline. The V end was cut by 5 bases, the J end by 9 bases, with 20 bases between. This CDR3 has 15 residues. The CDR3 loop reads CASSPSAPGYFEQFF. The DNA for the CDR3 is TGTGCCAGCAGCCCGTCGGCCCCGGGCTACTTTGAGCAGTTCTTC.